These T cell receptor beta chains were read from a single sample in a study of blood T cell repertoires in COVID-19. Produced via immunoSEQ multiplex PCR; TCRdb's table is partial and in-frame only. This table holds approximately 210,000 clones, over 75% found once. What was sequenced was peripheral blood. These receptors were obtained from a woman aged 40 to 50 who had recovered from COVID-19. Both conserved end residues are part of each CDR3. D genes are given only for firm matches. Size values are once, few and many counts, or a class for expanded clones, and some rows have none.

V gene	D gene	J gene	clone size	CDR3 protein	CDR3 DNA
TRBV3-1/TRBV3-2	TRBD1	TRBJ2-4	.	CASSQRRTGGEAKNIQYF	TGTGCCAGCAGCCAACGAAGGACAGGGGGCGAAGCCAAAAACATTCAGTACTTC
TRBV11-3	TRBD2	TRBJ2-3	once	CASSQGLDHTDTQYF	TGTGCCAGCAGCCAGGGACTAGACCACACAGATACGCAGTATTTT
TRBV3-1/TRBV3-2	.	TRBJ2-5	.	CASSSQGPLQETQYF	TGTGCCAGCAGCTCGCAGGGGCCCCTCCAAGAGACCCAGTACTTC
TRBV3-1/TRBV3-2	TRBD2	TRBJ2-7	.	CASSQDGRGGLEQYF	TGTGCCAGCAGCCAAGACGGGAGGGGAGGGCTCGAGCAGTACTTC
TRBV7-3	TRBD1	TRBJ2-1	once	CASSLIGQGTGEQFF	TGTGCCAGCAGCTTAATTGGACAGGGTACGGGTGAGCAGTTCTTC
TRBV6-4	TRBD2	TRBJ2-3	.	CASSEPSGGTDTQYF	TGTGCCAGCAGTGAACCTAGCGGGGGAACAGATACGCAGTATTTT
TRBV27	TRBD1	TRBJ1-4	once	CASRTGGFYEKLFF	TGTGCCAGCAGGACAGGGGGCTTTTATGAAAAACTGTTTTTT
TRBV29-1	TRBD2	TRBJ2-2	.	CSGSGGSNTGELFF	TGCAGCGGATCGGGGGGTTCGAACACCGGGGAGCTGTTTTTT
TRBV6-5	.	TRBJ2-1	.	CASNPTGTDEQFF	TGTGCCAGCAATCCAACAGGGACCGATGAGCAGTTCTTC
TRBV5-1	.	TRBJ2-6	.	CASSQGAGANVLTF	TGCGCCAGCAGCCAGGGTGCTGGGGCCAACGTCCTGACTTTC
TRBV4-3	TRBD2	TRBJ2-1	.	CASSQQLAGEQFF	TGCGCCAGCAGCCAACAACTAGCGGGTGAGCAGTTCTTC
TRBV5-5	.	TRBJ1-1	.	CASSLISTEAFF	TGTGCCAGCAGCTTGATCAGCACTGAAGCTTTCTTT
TRBV19	TRBD1	TRBJ2-7	.	CASRGQGGYEQYF	TGTGCCAGTAGGGGACAGGGGGGCTACGAGCAGTACTTC
TRBV13	.	TRBJ2-2	.	CASSQRRGAGVGGELFF	TGTGCCAGCAGCCAACGCAGGGGTGCGGGAGTTGGCGGGGAGCTGTTTTTT
TRBV7-9	TRBD2	TRBJ2-3	.	CASSLSGDWADTQYF	TGTGCCAGCAGCTTAAGCGGGGACTGGGCGGATACGCAGTATTTT